These 30 T cell receptor beta chains share one sample of origin, sequenced in a study of post-analysis software for immune sequencing data. Study-wide results and caveats: In patients, TRBV5-6, TRBV5-1 and TRBV20-1 belonged to roughly 5 TRBV segments found more frequently than in controls.

Carried by the TCR beta cDNA libraries were unique molecular identifiers. TCRdb fed the PCR reads into MiXCR, producing one record per CDR3 protein. The data hold hundreds of thousands of distinct CDR3 sequences, with around 60% observed a single time. These TCRs are of unknown antigen specificity. Sequenced sample: blood. Receptor source: a girl aged 2 to 10 with multiple sclerosis.

Only a few counts were recorded for this clonotype. The V gene is TRBV10-3, the J gene TRBJ2-3; D remains unclear. The CDR3 runs 13 residues. V lost 0 bases and J lost 11, with 12 bases in between. CDR1 and CDR2 from the germline V gene are ENHRY and SYGVKD. The CDR3 coding sequence is TGTGCCATCAGTGAGTCGATTTCGGTGTGGCAGTATTTT. Its protein product is CAISESISVWQYF.

A remark on this clonotype: The junction departs from germline at one end; a sequencing error may be responsible. The chain has TRBV7-2 and TRBJ1-2, with a possible D match to TRBD1 (5 bases). Germline CDR1 is SGHTA and CDR2 is FQGNSA. The CDR3 extends over 14 amino acids. In DNA, the CDR3 is TGTGCCAGCGGCTTCGGGGGTGGGTGGTATGGCTACACCTTC. It translates to CASGFGGGWYGYTF.

The rearrangement joins TRBV2 to TRBJ2-3, with D maybe TRBD2 (5 bases). V was trimmed by 3 bases and J by 0 bases, leaving 13 bases between them. CDR3 size: 16 residues. Germline CDR1 is SNHLY and CDR2 is FYNNEI. CDR3 bases: TGTGCCAGCAGTGATAGAAGCGGCCCAAGCACAGATACGCAGTATTTT. Translated, it gives CASSDRSGPSTDTQYF.

The V gene is TRBV28, the J gene TRBJ2-7; a weak D match, TRBD1 (6 bases). V lost 7 bases and J 7 bases, leaving 11 bases between the germline ends. The CDR3 totals 11 residues. In germline, CDR1 is MDHEN, CDR2 SYDVKM. The CDR3 sequence: CASKDSREQYF. The CDR3 nucleotides are TGTGCCAGCAAGGACAGCCGAGAGCAGTACTTC.

This sequence joins TRBV29-1 and TRBJ2-1; D might be TRBD2 (6 bases). The CDR3 runs to 14 residues. V lost 4 bases to trimming and J lost 8 bases, with 18 bases between them. The germline V gene encodes CDR1 SQVTM and CDR2 ANQGSEA. The chain's CDR3 is CSVVWRGRGDEQFF. In DNA form, the CDR3 reads TGCAGCGTTGTATGGAGGGGTCGTGGTGATGAGCAGTTCTTC.

The chain has TRBV15 and TRBJ2-4; no reliable D call. This CDR3 comprises 14 residues. Germline-derived CDR1 and CDR2 are LNHNV and YYDKDF (reference sequence). V was trimmed by 0 bases and J by 0 bases, leaving 3 bases between them. The CDR3, as DNA: TGTGCCACCAGCAGAGATCGAGCCAAAAACATTCAGTACTTC. It encodes CATSRDRAKNIQYF.

In this sample, this clonotype turned up a few times. The gene calls are TRBV12-3 or TRBV12-4 and TRBJ1-5, with D tentatively TRBD1 (6 bases). The V end lost 5 bases, the J end lost 11 bases, and 19 bases lay between the germline ends. The CDR3 consists of 14 residues. This CDR3 reads CASSEQGGGRSQHF. DNA of the CDR3: TGTGCCAGCAGTGAACAGGGAGGGGGTAGGTCCCAGCATTTT.

This chain connects TRBV6-2 or TRBV6-3 to TRBJ1-2, with a possible D match to TRBD1 (5 bases). Germline V gene sequence: CDR1 MNHEY, CDR2 SVGEGT. Deletions cut 7 bases from V and 6 bases from J, with 15 bases between. The CDR3 totals 13 residues. The CDR3 DNA follows: TGTGCCAGCATCTTAAGGGACCCTGATGGCTACACCTTC. Its protein is CASILRDPDGYTF.

This clonotype has just one count. The J gene is TRBJ2-1, the V gene TRBV3-1; maybe TRBD2 (6 bases). Trimming stripped 1 base from V and 3 bases from J, with 13 bases between. Germline assignment: CDR1 LGHDT and CDR2 YNNKEL (reference sequence). The CDR3 extends over 16 amino acids. CDR3 loop: CASSQGVGGIYNEQFF. For the CDR3, the DNA is TGTGCCAGCAGCCAAGGCGTGGGAGGTATCTACAATGAGCAGTTCTTC.

The chain employs TRBV20-1 and TRBJ1-1; D gene uncertain. The length of the CDR3 is 14 residues. CDR1 and CDR2 from the germline V gene are DFQATT and SNEGSKA (reference sequence). V shed 0 bases and J shed 4 bases, with 12 bases lying between them. CDR3: CSARDLRGVTEAFF. The CDR3 DNA is TGCAGTGCTAGAGATCTTCGGGGTGTCACTGAAGCTTTCTTT.

V gene TRBV6-1 combines with J gene TRBJ2-1, with 15 bases identical to TRBD2. Trimming removed 6 bases from V and 2 bases from J; junction bases left unmatched: 11. CDR1 is MNHNS, CDR2 SASEGT, per germline. CDR3 size: 19 residues. This chain's CDR3 is CASSAGTSGRSRPYNEQFF. As DNA, the CDR3 is TGTGCCAGCAGCGCCGGGACTAGCGGGAGGTCGAGGCCCTACAATGAGCAGTTCTTC.

The V call is TRBV29-1, the J call TRBJ2-7; TRBD2 matches 7 bases. V lost 3 bases to trimming and J lost 2 bases; unmatched junction nucleotides: 4. Germline V CDR1 and CDR2: SQVTM, ANQGSEA. This CDR3 is 13 amino acids long. The CDR3 nucleotides are TGCAGCGTTGAGGGGGAGGGCCCCTACGAGCAGTACTTC. It yields the protein CSVEGEGPYEQYF.

This clonotype was observed a few times. The chain has TRBV20-1 and TRBJ1-2, with TRBD1 matching over 7 bases. This CDR3 contains 11 residues. Germline assignment: CDR1 DFQATT and CDR2 SNEGSKA (reference sequence). V trimming: 3 bases; J trimming: 7 bases; junction bases outside the gene matches: 2. CDR3 protein: CSARRQGGYTF. CDR3 bases: TGCAGTGCTAGGAGACAGGGTGGCTACACCTTC.

V and J are TRBV7-3 and TRBJ1-6; D is perhaps TRBD1 (5 bases). Trimming shortened V by 3 bases and J by 7 bases, and 13 bases separated the two germline ends. This CDR3 spans 15 amino acids. Germline CDR1 is SGHTA and CDR2 is FQGTGA. The CDR3 DNA is TGTGCCAGCAGCTTCACGACAGATTACAATTCACCCCTCCACTTT. Translated: CASSFTTDYNSPLHF.

The V gene is TRBV6-2 or TRBV6-3, the J gene TRBJ1-2; the D is unclear. V lost 4 bases, J lost 4 bases, and 19 bases lay in between. The germline CDR1 and CDR2 sequences are MNHEY and SVGEGT. The CDR3 runs to 16 residues. The CDR3 DNA sequence: TGTGCCAGCAGTTCTCACGGAGGATTAGGATCCTATGGCTACACCTTC. It yields the protein CASSSHGGLGSYGYTF.

The rearrangement links TRBV9 to TRBJ2-1; D gene unclear. The CDR3 sequence is 17 residues long. The germline CDR1 and CDR2 sequences are SGDLS and YYNGEE. The V and J ends lost 3 bases and 2 bases respectively, with 18 bases between them. The CDR3 reads CASSALNPGWAYNEQFF. CDR3 in DNA: TGTGCCAGCAGCGCACTCAATCCCGGTTGGGCCTACAATGAGCAGTTCTTC.

The chain joins TRBV20-1 to TRBJ2-1, with D possibly matching TRBD2 (6 bases). The CDR3 extends over 17 amino acids. The V and J ends lost 0 bases and 6 bases respectively, with 21 bases between them. Germline values: CDR1 DFQATT, CDR2 SNEGSKA (reference sequence). The CDR3 spells CSAREEGLAKSGNEQFF. In DNA form, the CDR3 reads TGCAGTGCTAGAGAGGAGGGGCTAGCAAAGTCGGGCAATGAGCAGTTCTTC.

The chain links TRBV20-1 to TRBJ2-3; 9 bases fit TRBD2. The CDR3 is made up of 15 amino acids. V gave up 6 bases and J gave up 0 bases; unmatched junction bases: 7. Per germline, CDR1 DFQATT and CDR2 SNEGSKA (reference sequence). CDR3: CSAVEAGGSTDTQYF. CDR3 nucleotide sequence: TGCAGTGCGGTAGAGGCGGGGGGGAGCACAGATACGCAGTATTTT.

CDR3 sequence reads: CASTPYGRDYEQYF. The CDR3 DNA follows: TGTGCCAGCACCCCATACGGGAGGGACTACGAGCAGTACTTC. The V gene is TRBV12-3 or TRBV12-4, the J gene TRBJ2-7, with 8 bases aligning to TRBD2. CDR3 length equals 14 residues. Trimming cost V 7 bases and J 3 bases; bases outside gene matches: 8.

V gene TRBV20-1 combines with J gene TRBJ2-4; D is perhaps TRBD1 or TRBD2 (5 bases each). The DNA end favors TRBJ2-7, so the J call may be wrong. This CDR3 region has 15 residues. Per the germline V gene, CDR1 is DFQATT and CDR2 is SNEGSKA (reference sequence). CDR3 DNA: TGCAGTGCTAGGGATGGGACGGCGAGCTCCTACGAGCAGTACTTC. Residues: CSARDGTASSYEQYF.

This chain links TRBV11-2 with TRBJ1-2, with D unresolved. CDR1 is SGHAT and CDR2 is FQNNGV in the germline V gene. This CDR3 spans 14 amino acids. Trimming cost V 1 base and J 5 bases, with 11 bases left between them. The chain's CDR3 is CASSLGGVGYGYTF. CDR3 nucleotides: TGTGCCAGCAGCTTAGGCGGGGTCGGATATGGCTACACCTTC.

This clonotype was seen more than once but under ten times. The V and J genes are TRBV20-1 and TRBJ2-1, with D maybe TRBD2 (6 bases). V lost 5 bases to trimming and J lost 0 bases, with 11 bases between them. This CDR3 spans 14 amino acids. Germline V lookup: CDR1 DFQATT, CDR2 SNEGSKA (reference sequence). This CDR3 is CSAAGRGSYNEQFF. The CDR3 nucleotides are TGCAGTGCTGCGGGACGGGGCTCCTACAATGAGCAGTTCTTC.

CDR3 nucleotides: TGTGCCAGCAGTGCCCTCCGGGACAGCTGGGAGGAAACTAAGGGGACCCAGTACTTC. Translation gives CASSALRDSWEETKGTQYF. The chain has TRBV6-2 or TRBV6-3 and TRBJ2-5, with D perhaps TRBD1 (7 bases). This CDR3 is 19 amino acids long. Looked up from germline, CDR1 is MNHEY and CDR2 is SVGEGT. V shed 5 bases and J shed 7 bases, with 32 bases lying between them.

This chain uses TRBV7-9 with TRBJ2-1; D is uncertain. The CDR3 extends over 12 amino acids. Deletions cut 7 bases from V and 3 bases from J, with 7 bases between. The germline CDR1 and CDR2 sequences are SEHNR and FQNEAQ (reference sequence). The CDR3 region has the DNA TGTGCCAGCATTGCAGGCTACAATGAGCAGTTCTTC. This sequence encodes CASIAGYNEQFF. Using reference TRBV7-9 and TRBJ2-1 for the parts outside the CDR3, the full variable domain is DTGVSQNPRHKITKRGQNVTFRCDPISEHNRLYWYRQTLGQGPEFLTYFQNEAQLEKSRLLSDRFSAERPKGSFSTLEIQRTEQGDSAMYLCASIAGYNEQFFGPGTRLTVL.

The chain joins TRBV6-4 to TRBJ2-1, with TRBD2 identical over 10 bases. CDR3 size: 14 residues. The V gene end was trimmed by 5 bases and the J gene end by 9 bases; junction bases not matched to a gene: 7. CDR1 is MRHNA, CDR2 SNTAGT, per germline. The CDR3 loop reads CASSPSGSHTEQFF. In DNA form, the CDR3 reads TGTGCCAGCAGTCCTAGCGGGAGCCACACTGAGCAGTTCTTC.

This clonotype was detected only once. The chain is built from TRBV29-1 and TRBJ1-5; unclear D gene. V was pared by 3 bases and J by 3 bases, with 9 bases between. There are 13 residues in the CDR3. CDR1 is SQVTM and CDR2 is ANQGSEA in the germline V gene. CDR3 sequence: CSVEFGYNQPQHF. CDR3 in DNA: TGCAGCGTTGAGTTCGGTTACAATCAGCCCCAGCATTTT. The full variable domain, in which reference TRBV29-1 and TRBJ1-5 provide the parts outside the CDR3, is SAVISQKPSRDICQRGTSLTIQCQVDSQVTMMFWYRQQPGQSLTLIATANQGSEATYESGFVIDKFPISRPNLTFSTLTVSNMSPEDSSIYLCSVEFGYNQPQHFGDGTRLSIL.

This rearrangement joins TRBV12-3 or TRBV12-4 to TRBJ2-1, with D uncertain. Trimming removed 4 bases from V and 8 bases from J, with 12 bases in between. The CDR3 has 13 amino acids. The CDR3 region has the DNA TGTGCCAGCAGTTCAATCCTTGCGGATGAGCAGTTCTTC. This encodes CASSSILADEQFF.

The CDR3 region has the DNA TGCAGCGTTGACTCCCTTAACAGGGGCTCCTATGGCTACACCTTC. Translation: CSVDSLNRGSYGYTF. The chain links TRBV29-1 to TRBJ1-2; 7 bases map to TRBD1. This CDR3 has 15 residues. Looked up from germline, CDR1 is SQVTM and CDR2 is ANQGSEA. V was clipped by 3 bases and J by 4 bases; unmatched bases: 11.

The chain couples TRBV11-2 to TRBJ1-1; TRBD1 agrees at 7 bases. CDR1 and CDR2 from the germline V gene are SGHAT and FQNNGV. The CDR3 has 17 residues. V gave up 0 bases and J gave up 5 bases; unmatched junction bases: 12. The DNA for the CDR3 is TGTGCCAGCAGCTTAGAGTTAGTTCCGGACAGGAAAACTGAAGCTTTCTTT. It codes for CASSLELVPDRKTEAFF.

The V call is TRBV3-1, the J call TRBJ2-7, with TRBD1 identical over 8 bases. V shed 1 base, J shed 7 bases, and the junction held 9 bases outside the gene matches. Germline CDR1 reads LGHDT; CDR2 reads YNNKEL (reference sequence). The CDR3 loop spans 15 amino acids. CDR3 coding DNA: TGTGCCAGCAGCCAAGGGATGGGACAGGACGGTGAGCAGTACTTC. It codes for CASSQGMGQDGEQYF.